The 29 T cell receptor beta chains below all came from one sample that was sequenced in a study of tumor-infiltrating lymphocytes in primary liver carcinoma. Making TCR beta cDNA involved approximately 0.5 ug total RNA and a constant-region primer. A slightly modified ARM-PCR protocol with three nested multiplex PCR rounds produced these TCR beta libraries. The first two PCR rounds used TRBV1-TRBV30 forward primers with a C-beta reverse primer, nine to eleven cycles each. TCRdb passed the multiplex PCR reads through MiXCR, listing each CDR3 protein once. The table has about 35,000 distinct CDR3 sequences, roughly 74% seen once. Co-extracting RNA and DNA was done with roughly 17-32 mg of unsorted bulk tissue as input. The source material was liver tumor tissue from sampling region 4. The sample's subset: tumor region T4, right-lateral pole. All receptors derive from a middle-aged man with primary liver carcinoma and hepatitis B virus infection.

Of note for this clonotype: Relative to the germline gene, one junction end is altered; a read error may explain this. The genes are TRBV11-2 and TRBJ2-6, with D possibly matching TRBD1 (7 bases). This CDR3 is 21 amino acids long. Germline lookup yields CDR1 SGHAT and CDR2 FQNNGV. The CDR3 DNA sequence: TGTGCCAGCAACATGGGGGGAGACAGGGCCATTTCCCTCTCTGGGGCCAACGTTCTGACTTTC. Translation gives CASNMGGDRAISLSGANVLTF.

Note on this clonotype: One end of the junction does not line up with germline, which may come from a read error. The J gene is TRBJ2-7, the V gene TRBV6-2 or TRBV6-3; D gene unclear. The CDR3 has 13 amino acids. CDR1 MNHEY and CDR2 SVGEGT come from the germline V gene. DNA for the CDR3: TGTGCCTGCAGTTACGAGGTACTCTACGGGCAGTACTTC. Translating it yields CACSYEVLYGQYF.

For this clonotype: One junction end disagrees with the germline gene, perhaps due to a read error. This chain links TRBV5-1 with TRBJ1-1; 8 bases line up with TRBD1. The CDR3 length is 15 residues. Germline V gene lookup returns CDR1 SGHRS and CDR2 YFSETQ. CDR3 region: CASNTGTGGSTEAFF. CDR3 bases: TGCGCCAGCAACACCGGGACAGGCGGATCCACTGAAGCCTTCTTT.

Concerning this clonotype itself: One end of the junction does not line up with germline, which may come from a read error. This chain connects TRBV14 to TRBJ2-6; D gene ambiguous. Germline values: CDR1 SGHDN, CDR2 FVKESK. CDR3 length equals 19 residues. The CDR3 region is CDSSLRWSMLLSRANVLTF. The CDR3 DNA is TGTGACAGCAGCCTACGATGGTCAATGCTCCTCTCTCGGGCCAACGTCCTGACTTTC. The variable domain in full, completed from reference TRBV14 and TRBJ2-6, reads EAGVTQFPSHSVIEKGQTVTLRCDPISGHDNLYWYRRVMGKEIKFLLHFVKESKQDESGMPNNRFLAERTGGTYSTLKVQPAELEDSGVYFCDSSLRWSMLLSRANVLTFGAGSRLTVL.

This clonotype appeared many times. This chain joins TRBV4-1 and TRBJ2-5; D possibly corresponds to TRBD2 (5 bases). The germline V gene has CDR1 MGHRA and CDR2 YSYEKL. Trimming took 0 bases from V and 0 from J, leaving 11 bases between them. This CDR3 is 16 amino acids long. In nucleotides, the CDR3 is TGCGCCAGCAGCCAAGATTGGGGAGCTCACCAAGAGACCCAGTACTTC. This encodes CASSQDWGAHQETQYF.

The table lists this clonotype with a count of one. One end of the junction does not line up with germline, which may come from a read error. This chain connects TRBV11-2 to TRBJ1-5, with TRBD1 identical over 10 bases. The CDR3 length is 15 residues. Per germline, CDR1 SGHAT and CDR2 FQNNGV. The DNA of the CDR3 is TGTGCCAGCAGCTCCGGGACAGGGGAAAACCATCCCCAGCATTTC. Protein product: CASSSGTGENHPQHF.

Regarding this clonotype: Without the conserved terminal phenylalanine or tryptophan, this CDR3 likely stems from a read error. The chain combines TRBV11-1 with TRBJ2-4, with TRBD2 matching over 11 bases. The CDR3 totals 17 residues. The germline V gene encodes CDR1 SGHAT and CDR2 FQDESV (reference sequence). The CDR3 reads CASSFPVTSGTQNIQYL. CDR3 DNA: TGTGCCAGTAGCTTTCCCGTGACTAGCGGGACCCAAAACATTCAGTACCTC.

Regarding this clonotype: One end of the junction does not line up with germline, which may come from a read error. V is TRBV14 and J is TRBJ1-6; D is uncertain. There are 13 residues in the CDR3. The germline gives CDR1 SGHDN, CDR2 FVKESK. CDR3 sequence (DNA): TGTGCCAGCAACCAAGTGTATAATTCACCCTTCCACTTT. It codes for CASNQVYNSPFHF.

This clonotype is categorized as medium-sized (0.01 to 0.1%). The CDR3 sequence is CSVEGQGAGANVLTF. DNA for the CDR3: TGCAGCGTTGAAGGACAGGGGGCTGGGGCCAACGTCCTGACTTTC. The rearrangement joins TRBV29-1 to TRBJ2-6; TRBD1 matches at 9 bases. V lost 1 base and J lost 2; bases outside the gene matches: 0. Germline assignment: CDR1 SQVTM and CDR2 ANQGSEA. The length of the CDR3 is 15 residues.

On this clonotype itself: The CDR3 end shows no conserved phenylalanine or tryptophan, and so a read error is likely. This sequence joins TRBV6-4 and TRBJ2-3; maybe TRBD2 (6 bases). The CDR3 is made up of 13 amino acids. The germline gives CDR1 MRHNA, CDR2 SNTAGT. V lost 5 bases to trimming and J lost 1 base, with 7 bases between them. CDR3 DNA sequence: TGTGCCAGCAGTACGGGAGGCACAGATACGCAGTATCTT. It translates to CASSTGGTDTQYL.

This clonotype was observed many times. A read error may produce the germline difference seen at one junction end. The chain recombines TRBV2 with TRBJ1-4; no definite D call. Germline CDR1 is SNHLY and CDR2 is FYNNEI. This CDR3 has 13 residues. For the CDR3, the DNA is TGTGCCAGCAGCCTCACAACAAATGAAAAACTGTTTTTT. Its translation: CASSLTTNEKLFF.

Concerning this clonotype itself: At one boundary the junction diverges from the germline segment, which might be a read error. The chain uses TRBV14 and TRBJ2-7; D is uncertain. Looked up from germline, CDR1 is SGHDN and CDR2 is FVKESK. The CDR3 contains 16 residues. CDR3 loop: CTGSQGSQSSSYEQYF. DNA of the CDR3: TGTACCGGCAGCCAAGGTTCGCAGTCATCCTCCTACGAGCAATACTTC.

Comment on this clonotype: Likely a read error: the CDR3 ends without its conserved phenylalanine or tryptophan. The chain links TRBV11-3 to TRBJ2-1; D gene unclear. The CDR3 runs 12 residues. The germline V gene has CDR1 SGHNT and CDR2 YENEEA. CDR3 nucleotides: TGTGTCAGCAGCTTAAATGCCAATGGGCAGTTCCTC. It specifies CVSSLNANGQFL.

Details on this clonotype: A read error may account for a junction end that differs from germline. The chain carries TRBV10-3 and TRBJ2-5, with D possibly matching TRBD1 (5 bases). The germline V gene has CDR1 ENHRY and CDR2 SYGVKD. The CDR3 is 15 residues long. This CDR3 is CAISAASGSQEIQYF. Here the CDR3 DNA reads TGTGCCATCAGTGCGGCCTCAGGGTCCCAAGAGATCCAGTACTTC.

As to this clonotype: The junction departs from germline at one end; a sequencing error may be responsible. V usage is TRBV11-2 and J usage is TRBJ2-6; 8 bases map to TRBD1. Germline V gives CDR1 SGHAT, CDR2 FQNNGV. The CDR3 length is 21 residues. CDR3 DNA: TGTGCCAGCAGCATGGGGGGAGACAGGGGCATTCCCCTCTCAGGGGCCAACGCCCTGACTTTC. Translating gives CASSMGGDRGIPLSGANALTF.

To note about this clonotype: This may be a read error: a much more frequent sequence differs by one nucleotide. J is TRBJ2-3 and V is TRBV7-3; no clear D gene. The CDR3 is 13 amino acids. Per the germline V gene, CDR1 is SGHTA and CDR2 is FQGTGA. The CDR3 here is CASSPTPSDMQYF. The CDR3 region has the DNA TGTGCCAGCAGCCCGACACCCTCAGATATGCAGTATTTT.

Worth noting for this clonotype: Here the CDR3 omits its conserved ending phenylalanine or tryptophan, so a read error is the likely source. It is unclear where the CDR3 begins or ends on the DNA, so no DNA is shown, and the CDR3 is as TCRdb lists it. The CDR3: CASSFPGTSGTKYVRHL. The chain links TRBV11-1 to TRBJ2-4; the table's D call TRBD2 went unverified against the DNA. The CDR3 contains 17 residues when both ends are counted. Per germline, CDR1 SGHAT and CDR2 FQDESV (reference sequence).

Comment on this clonotype: The junction differs from germline at one of its ends, possibly a read error. This chain joins TRBV29-1 and TRBJ1-1; D gene uncertain. In germline, CDR1 is SQVTM, CDR2 ANQGSEA. The CDR3 contains 15 residues. CDR3 amino acids: CSVSAECGMNTDAFF. CDR3 nucleotide sequence: TGCAGCGTTTCCGCAGAGTGTGGCATGAACACTGACGCTTTCTTT.

The chain has TRBV28 and TRBJ1-6, with 12 bases matching TRBD1. Germline V lookup: CDR1 MDHEN, CDR2 SYDVKM. The CDR3 has 18 amino acids. The junction had 16 bases not matched to a gene; V was cut back by 9 bases and J by 7 bases. Here the CDR3 reads CASQSGTGGEMENSPLHF. CDR3 bases: TGTGCCAGTCAATCCGGGACAGGGGGCGAGATGGAAAATTCACCCCTCCACTTT.

Note on this clonotype: One end of the junction varies from germline; a read error may be responsible. The J gene is TRBJ2-6, the V gene TRBV2; possibly TRBD1 for D (5 bases). Germline lookup yields CDR1 SNHLY and CDR2 FYNNEI. The CDR3 totals 15 residues. The CDR3 region is CVSLFRRAGANVLTF. CDR3 bases: TGTGTCAGCTTGTTCCGACGGGCTGGGGCCAATGTCCTGACTTTC.

Regarding this clonotype: Compared with germline, one end of the junction differs, possibly owing to a read error. The gene calls are TRBV14 and TRBJ1-1; 9 nucleotides line up with TRBD1. The CDR3 sequence is 13 residues long. Germline V gene lookup returns CDR1 SGHDN and CDR2 FVKESK. The CDR3: CVSSQGQGIDAFF. The CDR3 DNA reads as TGTGTCAGCAGCCAAGGACAGGGGATAGATGCTTTCTTT.

This rearrangement joins TRBV7-8 to TRBJ2-7; D is undetermined. The V and J ends lost 5 bases and 2 bases respectively, with 10 bases between them. Germline CDR1 is SGHVS and CDR2 is FQNEAQ. This CDR3 has 13 residues. Here the CDR3 DNA reads TGTGCCAGCAGCCTTACCAGTGCCTACGAGCAGTACTTC. As protein: CASSLTSAYEQYF.

This clonotype has more than one count but fewer than ten. Because the CDR3 is missing its conserved closing phenylalanine or tryptophan, this is likely a read error. This chain connects TRBV11-3 to TRBJ2-1, with D possibly called TRBD1 or TRBD2 (5 bases each). CDR1 and CDR2 (germline): SGHNT, YENEEA. The ends were cut back, 3 bases at V and 5 bases at J, with 11 bases in the middle. CDR3 length: 14 amino acids. The CDR3 protein is CASSLGVNNNEQFL. Here the CDR3 DNA reads TGTGCCAGCAGCTTGGGGGTCAACAACAATGAGCAGTTCTTA.

As concerns this clonotype: The conserved final phenylalanine or tryptophan is absent from the CDR3, which likely points to a read error. The genes are TRBV10-2 and TRBJ2-7; no clear D. V was shortened by 2 bases and J by 8 bases, with 19 bases between the two germline ends. CDR1 and CDR2 (germline): WSHSY, SAAADI. CDR3 length: 15 residues. DNA of the CDR3: TGCGCCAGCAGTGAGCAGCAACTCGCGAGGAACAAGCAGTACCTC. The encoded protein is CASSEQQLARNKQYL.

This clonotype is classed as medium-sized. The chain couples TRBV29-1 to TRBJ2-5; 7 bases are shared with TRBD1. The V gene's germline CDR1 is SQVTM and CDR2 ANQGSEA. This CDR3 is built from 11 residues. For the CDR3, the DNA is TGCGGGGGAAATGCAGGGGGGACCCAGTACTTC. Residues: CGGNAGGTQYF.

With respect to this clonotype: This is likely a read error, given that the CDR3 carries no conserved phenylalanine or tryptophan at its end. Because the CDR3's place on the DNA is in doubt, the DNA is left out and the CDR3 is given as listed by TCRdb. V usage is TRBV11-2 and J usage is TRBJ2-7. Counting both end residues, the CDR3 totals 14 amino acids. Germline assignment: CDR1 SGHAT and CDR2 FQNNGV. The CDR3 reads CAGSSNRNSYERYL.

On this clonotype itself: The junction departs from the called germline gene at one end, perhaps through a read error. V is TRBV10-3 and J is TRBJ2-3; the match to TRBD2 covers 7 bases. Germline V gives CDR1 ENHRY, CDR2 SYGVKD. This CDR3 is 13 amino acids long. CDR3 coding DNA: TGTGCCATCGGGGAGGGGTACATAGATACACAGTATTTT. This sequence encodes CAIGEGYIDTQYF.

The rearrangement joins TRBV10-3 to TRBJ1-5; D is unclear. The germline CDR1 and CDR2 sequences are ENHRY and SYGVKD. V was clipped by 6 bases and J by 7 bases, with 19 bases between them. CDR3 length equals 15 residues. The CDR3 region has the DNA TGTGCCATCAGCCCAAACAAAGGAGGGCGACAGCCCCAGCATTTT. Protein: CAISPNKGGRQPQHF.

Turning to this clonotype: The junction departs from the called germline gene at one end, perhaps through a read error. This chain joins TRBV11-2 and TRBJ2-3; 10 bases fit TRBD2. Germline V gives CDR1 SGHAT, CDR2 FQNNGV. The CDR3 totals 15 residues. Here the CDR3 DNA reads TGTGCTAGCAGCTTATTGCGACTAGCGGGAGATACGCAGTATTTT. Translating it yields CASSLLRLAGDTQYF.